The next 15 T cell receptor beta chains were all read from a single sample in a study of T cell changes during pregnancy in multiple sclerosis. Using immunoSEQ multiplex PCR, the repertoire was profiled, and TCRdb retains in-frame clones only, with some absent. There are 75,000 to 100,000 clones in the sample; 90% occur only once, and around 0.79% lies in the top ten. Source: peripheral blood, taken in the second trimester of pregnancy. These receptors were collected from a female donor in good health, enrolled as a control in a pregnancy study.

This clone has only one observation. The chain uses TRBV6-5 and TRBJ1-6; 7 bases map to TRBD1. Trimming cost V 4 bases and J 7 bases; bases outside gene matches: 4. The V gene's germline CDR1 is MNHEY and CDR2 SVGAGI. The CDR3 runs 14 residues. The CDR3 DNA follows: TGTGCCAGCAGTTGGGACAGAAGAAATTCACCCCTCCACTTT. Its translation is CASSWDRRNSPLHF.

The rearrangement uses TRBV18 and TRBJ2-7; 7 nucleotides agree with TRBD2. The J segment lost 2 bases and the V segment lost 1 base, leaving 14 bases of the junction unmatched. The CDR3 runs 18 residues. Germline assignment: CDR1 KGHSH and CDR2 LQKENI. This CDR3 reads CASSPLGPKAGFPYEQYF. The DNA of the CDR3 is TGTGCCAGCTCACCACTCGGCCCGAAAGCGGGATTTCCCTACGAGCAGTACTTC. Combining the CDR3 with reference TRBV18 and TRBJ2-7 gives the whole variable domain NAGVMQNPRHLVRRRGQEARLRCSPMKGHSHVYWYRQLPEEGLKFMVYLQKENIIDESGMPKERFSAEFPKEGPSILRIQQVVRGDSAAYFCASSPLGPKAGFPYEQYFGPGTRLTVT.

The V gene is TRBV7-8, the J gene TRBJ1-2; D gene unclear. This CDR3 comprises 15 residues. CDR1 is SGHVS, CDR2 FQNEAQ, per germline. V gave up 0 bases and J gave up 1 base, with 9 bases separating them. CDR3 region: CASSLAVNSNYGYTF. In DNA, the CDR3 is TGTGCCAGCAGCTTAGCAGTCAACAGTAACTATGGCTACACCTTC. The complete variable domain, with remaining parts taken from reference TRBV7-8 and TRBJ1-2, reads GAGVSQSPRYKVAKRGQDVALRCDPISGHVSLFWYQQALGQGPEFLTYFQNEAQLDKSGLPSDRFFAERPEGSVSTLKIQRTQQEDSAVYLCASSLAVNSNYGYTFGSGTRLTVV.

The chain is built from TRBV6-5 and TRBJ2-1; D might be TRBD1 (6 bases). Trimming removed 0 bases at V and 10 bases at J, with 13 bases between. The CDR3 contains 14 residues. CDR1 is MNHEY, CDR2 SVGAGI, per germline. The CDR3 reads CASSYSSQGTEQFF. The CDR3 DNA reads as TGTGCCAGCAGTTACTCCTCTCAGGGGACAGAGCAGTTCTTC.

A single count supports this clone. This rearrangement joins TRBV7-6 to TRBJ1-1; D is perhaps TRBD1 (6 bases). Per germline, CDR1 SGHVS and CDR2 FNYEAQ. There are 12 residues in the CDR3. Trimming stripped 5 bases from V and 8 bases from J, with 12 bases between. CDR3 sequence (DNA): TGTGCCAGCAGCCCTAGGGGGGGGGAAGCTTTCTTT. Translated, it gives CASSPRGGEAFF.

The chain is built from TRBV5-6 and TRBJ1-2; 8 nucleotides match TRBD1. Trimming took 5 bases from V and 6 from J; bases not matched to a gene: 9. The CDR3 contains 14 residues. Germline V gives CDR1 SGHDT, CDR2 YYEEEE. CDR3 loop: CASSIRQGQNGYTF. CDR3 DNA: TGTGCCAGCAGTATCCGACAGGGGCAAAATGGCTACACCTTC.

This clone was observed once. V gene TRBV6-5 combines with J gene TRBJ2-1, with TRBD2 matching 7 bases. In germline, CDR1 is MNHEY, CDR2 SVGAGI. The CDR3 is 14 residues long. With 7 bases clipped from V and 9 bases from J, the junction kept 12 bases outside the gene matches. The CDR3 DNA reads TGTGCCAGCAATCGGGGGGTTCCGGGCGGTGAGCAGTTCTTC. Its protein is CASNRGVPGGEQFF.

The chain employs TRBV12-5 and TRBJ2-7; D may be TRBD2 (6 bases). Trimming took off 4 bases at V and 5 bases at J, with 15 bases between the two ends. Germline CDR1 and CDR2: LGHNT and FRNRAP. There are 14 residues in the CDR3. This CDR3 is CASGSGQGGNEQYF. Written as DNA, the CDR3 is TGTGCTAGTGGTTCCGGGCAGGGAGGTAACGAGCAGTACTTC.

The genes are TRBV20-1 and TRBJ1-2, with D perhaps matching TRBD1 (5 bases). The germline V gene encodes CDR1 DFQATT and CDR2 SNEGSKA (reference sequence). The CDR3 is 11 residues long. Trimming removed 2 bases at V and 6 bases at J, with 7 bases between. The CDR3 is CSARRGDGYTF. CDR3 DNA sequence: TGCAGTGCTAGACGGGGGGATGGCTACACCTTC.

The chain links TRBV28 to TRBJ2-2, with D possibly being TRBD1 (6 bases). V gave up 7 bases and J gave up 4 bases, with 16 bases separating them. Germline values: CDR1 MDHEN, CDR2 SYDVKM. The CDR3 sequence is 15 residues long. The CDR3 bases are TGTGCCAGCACTTTGACAGGTTTTCTCACCGGGGAGCTGTTTTTT. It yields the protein CASTLTGFLTGELFF. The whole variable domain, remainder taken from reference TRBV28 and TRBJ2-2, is DVKVTQSSRYLVKRTGEKVFLECVQDMDHENMFWYRQDPGLGLRLIYFSYDVKMKEKGDIPEGYSVSREKKERFSLILESASTNQTSMYLCASTLTGFLTGELFFGEGSRLTVL.

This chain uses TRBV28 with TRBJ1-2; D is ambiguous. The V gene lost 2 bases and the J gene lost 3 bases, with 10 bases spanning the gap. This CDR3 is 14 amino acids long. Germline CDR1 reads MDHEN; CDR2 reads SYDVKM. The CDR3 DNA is TGTGCCAGCAGTTTAAGCCCCCCCTACTATGGCTACACCTTC. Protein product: CASSLSPPYYGYTF.

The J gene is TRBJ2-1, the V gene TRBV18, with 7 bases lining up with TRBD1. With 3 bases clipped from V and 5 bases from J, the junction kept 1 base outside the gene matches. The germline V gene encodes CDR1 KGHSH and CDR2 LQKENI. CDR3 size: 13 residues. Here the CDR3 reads CASSPGQDNEQFF. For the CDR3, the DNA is TGTGCCAGCTCACCCGGACAGGACAATGAGCAGTTCTTC.

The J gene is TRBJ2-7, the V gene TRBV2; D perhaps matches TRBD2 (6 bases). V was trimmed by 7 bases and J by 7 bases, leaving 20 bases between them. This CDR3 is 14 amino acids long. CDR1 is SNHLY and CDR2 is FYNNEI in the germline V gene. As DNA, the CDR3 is TGTGCCAGCAAGACGGGACTGGCGTTGGAAGAGCAGTACTTC. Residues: CASKTGLALEEQYF. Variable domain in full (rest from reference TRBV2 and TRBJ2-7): EPEVTQTPSHQVTQMGQEVILRCVPISNHLYFYWYRQILGQKVEFLVSFYNNEISEKSEIFDDQFSVERPDGSNFTLKIRSTKLEDSAMYFCASKTGLALEEQYFGPGTRLTVT.

The CDR3 reads CASRDRGPETQYF. CDR3 nucleotide sequence: TGTGCCAGCAGAGACAGGGGGCCTGAGACCCAGTACTTC. The chain employs TRBV28 and TRBJ2-5; 10 bases agree with TRBD1. The germline gives CDR1 MDHEN, CDR2 SYDVKM. The CDR3 length is 13 residues. The V and J ends lost 6 bases and 5 bases, in that order; junction bases with no gene match: 3.

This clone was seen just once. The CDR3 sequence: CASSLGLAGGTEAFF. CDR3 nucleotide sequence: TGTGCCAGCAGCTTAGGTCTGGCGGGGGGCACTGAAGCTTTCTTT. V is TRBV7-2 and J is TRBJ1-1; a possible D gene is TRBD1 (5 bases). The germline V gene encodes CDR1 SGHTA and CDR2 FQGNSA. The CDR3 runs 15 residues. Deletions cut 1 base from V and 4 bases from J, with 13 bases between.